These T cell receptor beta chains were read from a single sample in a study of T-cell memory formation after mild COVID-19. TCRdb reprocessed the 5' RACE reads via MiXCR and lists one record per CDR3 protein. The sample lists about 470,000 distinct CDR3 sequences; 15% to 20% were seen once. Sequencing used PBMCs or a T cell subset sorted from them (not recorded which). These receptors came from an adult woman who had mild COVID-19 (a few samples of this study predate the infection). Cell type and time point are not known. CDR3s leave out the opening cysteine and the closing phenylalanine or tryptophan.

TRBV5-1	ASSPGGGQIYEQY
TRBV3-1	ASNAYDRDSPLH
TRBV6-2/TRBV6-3	ASSPLGAKNIQY
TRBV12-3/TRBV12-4	ASSRDQETQY
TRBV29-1	SVESGYSNTGELF
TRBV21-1	ASSKRRNTEAF
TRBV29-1	SPKTGNQPQH
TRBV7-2	ASSSKGRVTEYTDTQY
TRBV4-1	ASSQSPLTYEQY
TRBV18	ASSPSRDNEQF
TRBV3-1	ASSQHRNTEAF
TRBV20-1	SAPVGFGYNEQF
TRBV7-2	ASSLMALSGNTIY
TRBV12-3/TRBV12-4	ASSFGASPQETQY
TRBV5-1	ASSLQGARDEQF
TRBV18	ASSPNRRGLQETQY
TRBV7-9	ASEGYANYGYT
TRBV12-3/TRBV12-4	ASSTGANEKLF
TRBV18	ASSPYGDTARELF
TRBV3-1	ASSQVGSQGYT
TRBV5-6	ASSSGTDEQY
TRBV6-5	ASSEATQGFYNEQF
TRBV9	ASSVEASGANTDTQY
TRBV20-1	SAASWQKTYEQY
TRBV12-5	ASGLGRQGAAEPQH